The rows below give T cell receptor beta chains drawn from one sample of a study of blood T cells in healthy people across ages. A single record per CDR3 protein comes from TCRdb applying MiXCR to the 5' RACE reads. This table has about 1.4 million distinct CDR3 sequences, 59% appearing once. The sample comprised blood. Source of these receptors: a man younger than 35 in good health. Each CDR3 is given with its conserved first and last residue. The D gene is left open where the match is weak. The size entry is marked missing in some rows and otherwise reads once, few, many or a size class.

len: 14; v_gene: TRBV27; d_gene: TRBD2; abundance: .; j_gene: TRBJ2-5; CDR3nt: TGTGCCAGCAGACGAGGGACTAGCTCGGAGACCCAGTACTTC; CDR3aa: CASRRGTSSETQYF
len: 14; v_gene: TRBV5-1; d_gene: .; abundance: .; j_gene: TRBJ2-3; CDR3nt: TGCGCCAGCAGCTCGGCAGGTGCTGCAGATACGCAGTATTTT; CDR3aa: CASSSAGAADTQYF
len: 20; v_gene: TRBV12-3/TRBV12-4; d_gene: .; abundance: .; j_gene: TRBJ2-1; CDR3nt: TGTGCCAGCAGTTTATTGATACTAGTGGGGGGTTCGGATCAGGCCCATGAGCAGTTCTTC; CDR3aa: CASSLLILVGGSDQAHEQFF
len: 15; v_gene: TRBV11-1; d_gene: .; abundance: few; j_gene: TRBJ2-6; CDR3nt: TGTGCCAGCAGCTTTGGCCGTACTGGGGCCAACGTCCTGACTTTC; CDR3aa: CASSFGRTGANVLTF
len: 16; v_gene: TRBV12-3/TRBV12-4; d_gene: .; abundance: many; j_gene: TRBJ2-7; CDR3nt: TGTGCCAGTGCGGTTGATTCCGGGACGGGAATCTACGAGCAGTACTTC; CDR3aa: CASAVDSGTGIYEQYF
len: 12; v_gene: TRBV4-1; d_gene: .; abundance: .; j_gene: TRBJ2-7; CDR3nt: TGCGCCAGCAGCGAAACAGGGATCGAGCAGTACTTC; CDR3aa: CASSETGIEQYF
len: 16; v_gene: TRBV7-2; d_gene: .; abundance: .; j_gene: TRBJ2-1; CDR3nt: TGTGCCAGCAGCTTAGCTGTGGGCAGCTCCTACAATGAGCAGTTCTTC; CDR3aa: CASSLAVGSSYNEQFF
len: 15; v_gene: TRBV7-2; d_gene: TRBD1; abundance: many; j_gene: TRBJ2-7; CDR3nt: TGTGCCAGCAGCCGCCGGGACAGGCGCTTCTACGAGCAGTACTTC; CDR3aa: CASSRRDRRFYEQYF
len: 17; v_gene: TRBV4-1; d_gene: TRBD1; abundance: .; j_gene: TRBJ1-6; CDR3nt: TGCGCCAGCAGCCCGAAAACCCCGGGACAGGGGGATTCACCCCTCCACTTT; CDR3aa: CASSPKTPGQGDSPLHF
len: 15; v_gene: TRBV20-1; d_gene: .; abundance: .; j_gene: TRBJ1-4; CDR3nt: TGCAGTATCGCCAGGGGCGATGGTTTAGGTGAAAAACTGTTTTTT; CDR3aa: CSIARGDGLGEKLFF
len: 11; v_gene: TRBV28; d_gene: TRBD1; abundance: once; j_gene: TRBJ1-2; CDR3nt: TGTGCCACCGACAGGGATCAGGGCTACACCTTC; CDR3aa: CATDRDQGYTF
len: 15; v_gene: TRBV12-3/TRBV12-4; d_gene: .; abundance: .; j_gene: TRBJ2-7; CDR3nt: TGTGCCAGCAGCTCAGTTAACCCTAGCTCCTACGAGCAGTACTTC; CDR3aa: CASSSVNPSSYEQYF
len: 15; v_gene: TRBV7-2; d_gene: TRBD2; abundance: .; j_gene: TRBJ2-5; CDR3nt: TGTGCCAGCAGCTCTGTCAGCGGGGAACAAGAGACCCAGTACTTC; CDR3aa: CASSSVSGEQETQYF
len: 16; v_gene: TRBV4-1; d_gene: .; abundance: few; j_gene: TRBJ1-6; CDR3nt: TGCGCCAGCAGCCAAGTTCGTGCCAGGGGTTATTCACCCCTCCACTTT; CDR3aa: CASSQVRARGYSPLHF
len: 12; v_gene: TRBV29-1; d_gene: .; abundance: .; j_gene: TRBJ1-4; CDR3nt: TGCAGCGATGGACGGCGTAATGAAAAACTGTTTTTT; CDR3aa: CSDGRRNEKLFF
len: 13; v_gene: TRBV6-2/TRBV6-3; d_gene: TRBD1; abundance: .; j_gene: TRBJ1-2; CDR3nt: TGTGCCAGCAGTTTTCTAAAGGGGGCGCGATACACCTTC; CDR3aa: CASSFLKGARYTF
len: 11; v_gene: TRBV29-1; d_gene: .; abundance: few; j_gene: TRBJ2-7; CDR3nt: TGCAGCGTTCTCATAGCGGACGAGCAGTACTTC; CDR3aa: CSVLIADEQYF
len: 12; v_gene: TRBV29-1; d_gene: .; abundance: .; j_gene: TRBJ2-1; CDR3nt: TGCAGCGTAATGAACTCCTACAATGAGCAGTTCTTC; CDR3aa: CSVMNSYNEQFF
len: 14; v_gene: TRBV6-1; d_gene: .; abundance: few; j_gene: TRBJ2-4; CDR3nt: TGTGCCAGCAGCAGTGATGGTGGACAAAACATTCAGTACTTC; CDR3aa: CASSSDGGQNIQYF
len: 15; v_gene: TRBV27; d_gene: .; abundance: few; j_gene: TRBJ2-7; CDR3nt: TGTGCCAGCAGTGTTAGGGACGGGGCGAAATCAGAGCAGTACTTC; CDR3aa: CASSVRDGAKSEQYF
len: 13; v_gene: TRBV29-1; d_gene: .; abundance: .; j_gene: TRBJ2-2; CDR3nt: TGCAGCGCTCGACCCACAGGGACCGGGGAGCTGTTTTTT; CDR3aa: CSARPTGTGELFF
len: 15; v_gene: TRBV4-3; d_gene: .; abundance: .; j_gene: TRBJ2-7; CDR3nt: TGCGCCAGCAGCCAAGGCAAACTACAAGGGGACCGGCAGTACTTC; CDR3aa: CASSQGKLQGDRQYF
len: 13; v_gene: TRBV6-6; d_gene: TRBD2; abundance: .; j_gene: TRBJ2-1; CDR3nt: TGTGCCAGCAGTCCGACGGGAGGCCCGGGGAAGTTCTTC; CDR3aa: CASSPTGGPGKFF
len: 17; v_gene: TRBV28; d_gene: .; abundance: few; j_gene: TRBJ2-5; CDR3nt: TGTGCCAGCAGTTTAGGGGCCCTAGCCCCGGGACGGGAGACCCAGTACTTC; CDR3aa: CASSLGALAPGRETQYF
len: 15; v_gene: TRBV28; d_gene: .; abundance: .; j_gene: TRBJ1-1; CDR3nt: TGTGCCAGCAGTCAAACAGAGACTATGAACACTGAAGCTTTCTTT; CDR3aa: CASSQTETMNTEAFF
len: 14; v_gene: TRBV12-5; d_gene: .; abundance: few; j_gene: TRBJ2-5; CDR3nt: TGTGCTAGTGGACCGTCGGGGTGGGCCGAGACCCAGTACTTC; CDR3aa: CASGPSGWAETQYF
len: 11; v_gene: TRBV30; d_gene: .; abundance: .; j_gene: TRBJ2-5; CDR3nt: TGTGCCTGGAGTATTATTGGGGAGCAGTACTTC; CDR3aa: CAWSIIGEQYF
len: 15; v_gene: TRBV27; d_gene: TRBD2; abundance: .; j_gene: TRBJ2-3; CDR3nt: TGTGCCAGCAGTTTCACCTCTTCGCTAGCGGGGTCGCAGTATTTT; CDR3aa: CASSFTSSLAGSQYF
len: 17; v_gene: TRBV4-1; d_gene: .; abundance: .; j_gene: TRBJ2-7; CDR3nt: TGCGCCAGCAGCCAAGTCGGGGGCCGGGGTACAACCTACGAGCAGTACTTC; CDR3aa: CASSQVGGRGTTYEQYF
len: 14; v_gene: TRBV6-1; d_gene: .; abundance: .; j_gene: TRBJ2-7; CDR3nt: TGTGCCAGCAGTGAGTTTCCGAGCTCCTACGAGCAGTACTTC; CDR3aa: CASSEFPSSYEQYF
len: 15; v_gene: TRBV6-5; d_gene: .; abundance: .; j_gene: TRBJ2-5; CDR3nt: TGTGCCAGCAGTCTAGACCAGGTCCCCGGAGGGACCCAGTACTTC; CDR3aa: CASSLDQVPGGTQYF
len: 16; v_gene: TRBV18; d_gene: .; abundance: few; j_gene: TRBJ2-5; CDR3nt: TGTGCCAGCTCACCTCGATCGGACGCTCCGGGGGAGACCCAGTACTTC; CDR3aa: CASSPRSDAPGETQYF
len: 17; v_gene: TRBV6-2/TRBV6-3; d_gene: TRBD2; abundance: .; j_gene: TRBJ2-3; CDR3nt: TGTGCCAGCAGTTACCGGGCTAGCGGGGGGGCGACAGATACGCGGTATTTT; CDR3aa: CASSYRASGGATDTRYF
len: 15; v_gene: TRBV6-5; d_gene: .; abundance: few; j_gene: TRBJ2-1; CDR3nt: TGTGCCAGCAGTGCCGAGCTACCGACATACAATGAGCAGTTCTTC; CDR3aa: CASSAELPTYNEQFF
len: 13; v_gene: TRBV3-1; d_gene: TRBD2; abundance: once; j_gene: TRBJ2-5; CDR3nt: TGTGCCAGCAGCCAACTCGGGGGGGGGACCCAGTACTTC; CDR3aa: CASSQLGGGTQYF
len: 15; v_gene: TRBV11-2; d_gene: .; abundance: few; j_gene: TRBJ2-5; CDR3nt: TGTGCCAGCAGCCCCTCGAGGGTAAGAGCTGAGACCCAGTACTTC; CDR3aa: CASSPSRVRAETQYF
len: 18; v_gene: TRBV4-1; d_gene: .; abundance: .; j_gene: TRBJ1-5; CDR3nt: TGCGCCAGCAGCCAATGGGTACCAGGGGCCGGCGGCAATCAGCCCCAGCATTTT; CDR3aa: CASSQWVPGAGGNQPQHF
len: 15; v_gene: TRBV3-1; d_gene: .; abundance: .; j_gene: TRBJ2-7; CDR3nt: TGTGCCAGCAGCCAGCCGGAACAGGGTTCCTACGAGCAGTACTTC; CDR3aa: CASSQPEQGSYEQYF
len: 15; v_gene: TRBV12-3/TRBV12-4; d_gene: TRBD2; abundance: .; j_gene: TRBJ2-7; CDR3nt: TGTGCCAGCAGTTTTTCGCTAGCGGGACTCTACGAGCAGTACTTC; CDR3aa: CASSFSLAGLYEQYF
len: 14; v_gene: TRBV25-1; d_gene: .; abundance: few; j_gene: TRBJ2-1; CDR3nt: TGTGCCAACATAGGGACAAACGTCTACAATGAGCAGTTCTTC; CDR3aa: CANIGTNVYNEQFF
len: 19; v_gene: TRBV14; d_gene: TRBD2; abundance: .; j_gene: TRBJ2-4; CDR3nt: TGTGCCAGCAGCCAAGATCTAGCGGGAGGCTCCCTAGCCAAAAACATTCAGTACTTC; CDR3aa: CASSQDLAGGSLAKNIQYF